One sample yielded the 5 T cell receptor beta chains listed below, sequenced in a study of naive and memory T cell subsets. An equimolar mix of two oligonucleotides served as the beta constant-region primer for TRBC1 and TRBC2. Four rounds of PCR amplified the ligated cDNA using nested alpha and beta constant-region primers plus SP2. From the UMI-ligation and nested PCR reads, TCRdb called clonotypes with MiXCR, one entry per CDR3 protein. Seen here are about 99,000 distinct CDR3 sequences, about 14% observed once, and the top ten hold approximately 2.8%. No antigen is known for these receptors. Notes on the study in general: Possibly reflecting memory cells re-expressing CD45RA, a few larger clonotypes occurred in naive repertoires, especially CD8.

The specimen sequenced was naive CD8+ T cells from blood. Receptors originate from a human donor in good health.

This clonotype was observed a handful of times. This rearrangement joins TRBV7-2 to TRBJ2-5; D gene ambiguous. Germline V lookup: CDR1 SGHTA, CDR2 FQGNSA. Trimming cost V 2 bases and J 3 bases, with 4 bases left between them. The CDR3 loop spans 12 amino acids. CDR3 residues: CASSLREETQYF. The DNA of the CDR3 is TGTGCCAGCAGCTTAAGGGAAGAGACCCAGTACTTC.

The DNA of the CDR3 is TGTGCCAGCAGTTCACCTAGCGGGGGGCCTTTCGAGCAGTACTTC. Its protein is CASSSPSGGPFEQYF. The chain is built from TRBV27 and TRBJ2-7, with TRBD2 identical over 11 bases. Germline CDR1 MNHEY, CDR2 SMNVEV (reference sequence). The CDR3 spans 15 residues. With 4 bases clipped from V and 6 bases from J, the junction kept 8 bases outside the gene matches.

The gene calls are TRBV20-1 and TRBJ1-6; weak D call: TRBD1 (5 bases). Trimming stripped 2 bases from V and 10 bases from J, with 9 bases between. The CDR3 is 12 amino acids. CDR1 is DFQATT, CDR2 SNEGSKA, per germline (reference sequence). The DNA for the CDR3 is TGCAGTGCTAGACAGGGTTTCTCACCCCTCCACTTT. It specifies CSARQGFSPLHF.

Only a few counts were recorded for this clonotype. V is TRBV4-3 and J is TRBJ2-7; TRBD1 or TRBD2 may be the D gene (5 bases each). The CDR3 has 14 residues. Trimming removed 2 bases at V and 5 bases at J, with 13 bases between. The germline V gene encodes CDR1 LGHNA and CDR2 YSLEER. CDR3 in DNA: TGCGCCAGCAGCCAAACTGGGGGTTTAGACGAGCAGTACTTC. Protein sequence: CASSQTGGLDEQYF.

The chain links TRBV7-9 to TRBJ2-5; D is possibly TRBD2 (5 bases). The CDR3 sequence is 14 residues long. V was cut by 4 bases and J by 5 bases, with 14 bases left in between. The germline gives CDR1 SEHNR, CDR2 FQNEAQ (reference sequence). CDR3 in DNA: TGTGCCAGCAGCTCTCGGACCTCGGGGGAGACCCAGTACTTC. Translating it yields CASSSRTSGETQYF.